The 16 T cell receptor beta chains presented below share a single source sample, sequenced in a study of cytomegalovirus exposure and HLA in healthy donors. 60 Vbeta and 13 Jbeta primers were used in PCR. Method: immunoSEQ multiplex PCR; TCRdb's copy keeps in-frame clones and lacks some. The sample yields about 200,000 clones, roughly 73% seen once. The material sequenced was PBMCs. The receptor source for this set is a woman in her thirties in good health and CMV-seropositive.

CDR3 bases: TGTGCCAGTAGTATGTATCCGAACACTGAAGCTTTCTTT. Protein product: CASSMYPNTEAFF. The V gene is TRBV19, the J gene TRBJ1-1; no reliable D call. The CDR3 contains 13 residues. Trimming pared 3 bases from V and 1 base from J, leaving 6 bases between. CDR1 is LNHDA and CDR2 is SQIVND in the germline V gene (reference sequence).

The chain recombines TRBV5-1 with TRBJ2-1; 8 nucleotides align to TRBD2. Germline-derived CDR1 and CDR2 are SGHRS and YFSETQ. The J segment lost 2 bases and the V segment lost 4 bases, leaving 8 bases of the junction unmatched. The CDR3 runs to 16 residues. The CDR3 protein is CASSPTSGGPYNEQFF. The DNA of the CDR3 is TGCGCCAGCAGCCCAACAAGCGGGGGCCCCTACAATGAGCAGTTCTTC.

Only one count was recorded for this clone. This chain uses TRBV6-1 with TRBJ2-3; TRBD1 matches at 9 bases. V lost 2 bases and J lost 5; bases outside the gene matches: 8. Germline CDR1 reads MNHNS; CDR2 reads SASEGT. The CDR3 is 16 amino acids. The CDR3 here is CASSELRDRVGDTQYF. The CDR3 coding sequence is TGTGCCAGCAGTGAATTGAGGGACAGGGTCGGAGATACGCAGTATTTT.

CDR3 nucleotides: TGTGCCAGCAGCCGAAACCCGGGACAGCACAATCAGCCCCAGCATTTT. It specifies CASSRNPGQHNQPQHF. V and J are TRBV4-2 and TRBJ1-5, with 7 bases aligning to TRBD1. The J segment lost 3 bases and the V segment lost 4 bases, leaving 9 bases of the junction unmatched. The CDR3 is 16 residues long. CDR1 is LGHNA and CDR2 is YNFKEQ in the germline V gene.

The chain joins TRBV18 to TRBJ1-2; a possible D gene is TRBD1 (6 bases). V was pared by 3 bases and J by 7 bases, with 18 bases between. Germline loops: CDR1 KGHSH, CDR2 LQKENI. There are 15 residues in the CDR3. The CDR3 sequence: CASSPMDSQLGGYTF. CDR3 coding DNA: TGTGCCAGCTCACCCATGGACAGCCAGCTCGGTGGCTACACCTTC.

The chain couples TRBV7-3 to TRBJ2-3; 9 bases are a match to TRBD2. CDR3 length: 17 residues. Trimming at V came to 1 base and at J to 0 bases, leaving 5 bases not matched to a gene. Germline V gives CDR1 SGHTA, CDR2 FQGTGA. The CDR3 reads CASSLNPSGISTDTQYF. The CDR3 region has the DNA TGTGCCAGCAGCTTAAATCCTAGCGGGATCAGCACAGATACGCAGTATTTT.

The chain carries TRBV4-3 and TRBJ2-1; a weak D match, TRBD1 (6 bases). This CDR3 has 16 amino acids. The V and J ends lost 0 bases and 6 bases respectively, with 15 bases between them. Germline CDR1 is LGHNA and CDR2 is YSLEER. The CDR3, as DNA: TGCGCCAGCAGCCAAGATACAACAGGGATAACCAATGAGCAGTTCTTC. Translated: CASSQDTTGITNEQFF.

V is TRBV7-9 and J is TRBJ2-3; D is perhaps TRBD1 (6 bases). The germline V gene encodes CDR1 SEHNR and CDR2 FQNEAQ (reference sequence). CDR3 size: 17 residues. The V end was cut by 4 bases, the J end by 0 bases, with 17 bases between. CDR3 protein: CASSSPQGSLSTDTQYF. CDR3 nucleotides: TGTGCCAGCAGCTCGCCGCAGGGGTCCCTTAGCACAGATACGCAGTATTTT.

The chain has TRBV4-3 and TRBJ1-2; D uncertain. The germline V gene encodes CDR1 LGHNA and CDR2 YSLEER. Trimming stripped 0 bases from V and 5 bases from J, with 13 bases between. This CDR3 has 15 residues. The CDR3 loop reads CASSQDFRGPYGYTF. The CDR3 DNA reads TGCGCCAGCAGCCAAGATTTTCGTGGGCCTTATGGCTACACCTTC.

V and J are TRBV2 and TRBJ1-5, with 7 bases identical to TRBD1. Trimming cost V 5 bases and J 3 bases; bases outside gene matches: 4. The CDR3 spans 14 residues. In germline, CDR1 is SNHLY, CDR2 FYNNEI. CDR3 loop: CASSWTGSNQPQHF. CDR3 sequence (DNA): TGTGCCAGCAGTTGGACAGGATCCAATCAGCCCCAGCATTTT.

The V call is TRBV5-1, the J call TRBJ2-7; TRBD1 might be the D (6 bases). Per the germline V gene, CDR1 is SGHRS and CDR2 is YFSETQ. This CDR3 has 14 amino acids. The V end lost 3 bases, the J end lost 2 bases, and 12 bases lay between the germline ends. In DNA form, the CDR3 reads TGCGCCAGCAGCTGGGACACCTTAACCTACGAGCAGTACTTC. Its translation: CASSWDTLTYEQYF.

The chain combines TRBV7-9 with TRBJ1-2; perhaps TRBD1 as D (5 bases). The V gene lost 8 bases and the J gene lost 4 bases, with 5 bases spanning the gap. CDR1 and CDR2 (germline): SEHNR, FQNEAQ (reference sequence). The CDR3 is 10 amino acids. The CDR3 protein is CASGAYGYTF. The CDR3 DNA sequence: TGTGCCAGCGGGGCCTATGGCTACACCTTC.

There are a few counts of this clone. The chain links TRBV5-4 to TRBJ2-5; the D gene is possibly TRBD2 (6 bases). V lost 3 bases and J lost 5, with 14 bases in between. The CDR3 covers 14 residues. The germline V gene has CDR1 SGHNT and CDR2 YYREEE (reference sequence). The CDR3 bases are TGTGCCAGCAGCTCCCGGGACTCCTCCGAGACCCAGTACTTC. Translated, it gives CASSSRDSSETQYF. The full variable domain, its missing parts supplied by reference TRBV5-4 and TRBJ2-5, is ETGVTQSPTHLIKTRGQQVTLRCSSQSGHNTVSWYQQALGQGPQFIFQYYREEENGRGNFPPRFSGLQFPNYSSELNVNALELDDSALYLCASSSRDSSETQYFGPGTRLLVL.

The chain combines TRBV28 with TRBJ1-2; unclear D gene. Germline V gene data show CDR1 as MDHEN and CDR2 as SYDVKM. The CDR3 loop spans 13 amino acids. The V end was cut by 3 bases, the J end by 4 bases, with 9 bases between. DNA for the CDR3: TGTGCCAGCAGTTTGGGCATTTCCTATGGCTACACCTTC. Its protein product is CASSLGISYGYTF.

The J gene is TRBJ2-3, the V gene TRBV6-5; possible D gene TRBD1, 6 bases. The V and J ends lost 6 bases and 6 bases respectively, with 16 bases between them. Germline V gene sequence: CDR1 MNHEY, CDR2 SVGAGI. This CDR3 contains 14 residues. The CDR3 coding sequence is TGTGCCAGCAGACCAGACAGGCGATTGGATACGCAGTATTTT. It encodes CASRPDRRLDTQYF.

The chain joins TRBV30 to TRBJ2-3; TRBD2 is a possible D gene (5 bases). The CDR3 runs 13 residues. Trimming removed 5 bases at V and 4 bases at J, with 13 bases between. CDR1 is GTSNPN, CDR2 SVGIG, per germline (reference sequence). The CDR3 DNA follows: TGTGCCTGGGTGAGGGAGTCCCCAGATACGCAGTATTTT. Its protein is CAWVRESPDTQYF. Looking up the rest from reference TRBV30 and TRBJ2-3 gives the full variable domain: SQTIHQWPATLVQPVGSPLSLECTVEGTSNPNLYWYRQAAGRGLQLLFYSVGIGQISSEVPQNLSASRPQDRQFILSSKKLLLSDSGFYLCAWVRESPDTQYFGPGTRLTVL.